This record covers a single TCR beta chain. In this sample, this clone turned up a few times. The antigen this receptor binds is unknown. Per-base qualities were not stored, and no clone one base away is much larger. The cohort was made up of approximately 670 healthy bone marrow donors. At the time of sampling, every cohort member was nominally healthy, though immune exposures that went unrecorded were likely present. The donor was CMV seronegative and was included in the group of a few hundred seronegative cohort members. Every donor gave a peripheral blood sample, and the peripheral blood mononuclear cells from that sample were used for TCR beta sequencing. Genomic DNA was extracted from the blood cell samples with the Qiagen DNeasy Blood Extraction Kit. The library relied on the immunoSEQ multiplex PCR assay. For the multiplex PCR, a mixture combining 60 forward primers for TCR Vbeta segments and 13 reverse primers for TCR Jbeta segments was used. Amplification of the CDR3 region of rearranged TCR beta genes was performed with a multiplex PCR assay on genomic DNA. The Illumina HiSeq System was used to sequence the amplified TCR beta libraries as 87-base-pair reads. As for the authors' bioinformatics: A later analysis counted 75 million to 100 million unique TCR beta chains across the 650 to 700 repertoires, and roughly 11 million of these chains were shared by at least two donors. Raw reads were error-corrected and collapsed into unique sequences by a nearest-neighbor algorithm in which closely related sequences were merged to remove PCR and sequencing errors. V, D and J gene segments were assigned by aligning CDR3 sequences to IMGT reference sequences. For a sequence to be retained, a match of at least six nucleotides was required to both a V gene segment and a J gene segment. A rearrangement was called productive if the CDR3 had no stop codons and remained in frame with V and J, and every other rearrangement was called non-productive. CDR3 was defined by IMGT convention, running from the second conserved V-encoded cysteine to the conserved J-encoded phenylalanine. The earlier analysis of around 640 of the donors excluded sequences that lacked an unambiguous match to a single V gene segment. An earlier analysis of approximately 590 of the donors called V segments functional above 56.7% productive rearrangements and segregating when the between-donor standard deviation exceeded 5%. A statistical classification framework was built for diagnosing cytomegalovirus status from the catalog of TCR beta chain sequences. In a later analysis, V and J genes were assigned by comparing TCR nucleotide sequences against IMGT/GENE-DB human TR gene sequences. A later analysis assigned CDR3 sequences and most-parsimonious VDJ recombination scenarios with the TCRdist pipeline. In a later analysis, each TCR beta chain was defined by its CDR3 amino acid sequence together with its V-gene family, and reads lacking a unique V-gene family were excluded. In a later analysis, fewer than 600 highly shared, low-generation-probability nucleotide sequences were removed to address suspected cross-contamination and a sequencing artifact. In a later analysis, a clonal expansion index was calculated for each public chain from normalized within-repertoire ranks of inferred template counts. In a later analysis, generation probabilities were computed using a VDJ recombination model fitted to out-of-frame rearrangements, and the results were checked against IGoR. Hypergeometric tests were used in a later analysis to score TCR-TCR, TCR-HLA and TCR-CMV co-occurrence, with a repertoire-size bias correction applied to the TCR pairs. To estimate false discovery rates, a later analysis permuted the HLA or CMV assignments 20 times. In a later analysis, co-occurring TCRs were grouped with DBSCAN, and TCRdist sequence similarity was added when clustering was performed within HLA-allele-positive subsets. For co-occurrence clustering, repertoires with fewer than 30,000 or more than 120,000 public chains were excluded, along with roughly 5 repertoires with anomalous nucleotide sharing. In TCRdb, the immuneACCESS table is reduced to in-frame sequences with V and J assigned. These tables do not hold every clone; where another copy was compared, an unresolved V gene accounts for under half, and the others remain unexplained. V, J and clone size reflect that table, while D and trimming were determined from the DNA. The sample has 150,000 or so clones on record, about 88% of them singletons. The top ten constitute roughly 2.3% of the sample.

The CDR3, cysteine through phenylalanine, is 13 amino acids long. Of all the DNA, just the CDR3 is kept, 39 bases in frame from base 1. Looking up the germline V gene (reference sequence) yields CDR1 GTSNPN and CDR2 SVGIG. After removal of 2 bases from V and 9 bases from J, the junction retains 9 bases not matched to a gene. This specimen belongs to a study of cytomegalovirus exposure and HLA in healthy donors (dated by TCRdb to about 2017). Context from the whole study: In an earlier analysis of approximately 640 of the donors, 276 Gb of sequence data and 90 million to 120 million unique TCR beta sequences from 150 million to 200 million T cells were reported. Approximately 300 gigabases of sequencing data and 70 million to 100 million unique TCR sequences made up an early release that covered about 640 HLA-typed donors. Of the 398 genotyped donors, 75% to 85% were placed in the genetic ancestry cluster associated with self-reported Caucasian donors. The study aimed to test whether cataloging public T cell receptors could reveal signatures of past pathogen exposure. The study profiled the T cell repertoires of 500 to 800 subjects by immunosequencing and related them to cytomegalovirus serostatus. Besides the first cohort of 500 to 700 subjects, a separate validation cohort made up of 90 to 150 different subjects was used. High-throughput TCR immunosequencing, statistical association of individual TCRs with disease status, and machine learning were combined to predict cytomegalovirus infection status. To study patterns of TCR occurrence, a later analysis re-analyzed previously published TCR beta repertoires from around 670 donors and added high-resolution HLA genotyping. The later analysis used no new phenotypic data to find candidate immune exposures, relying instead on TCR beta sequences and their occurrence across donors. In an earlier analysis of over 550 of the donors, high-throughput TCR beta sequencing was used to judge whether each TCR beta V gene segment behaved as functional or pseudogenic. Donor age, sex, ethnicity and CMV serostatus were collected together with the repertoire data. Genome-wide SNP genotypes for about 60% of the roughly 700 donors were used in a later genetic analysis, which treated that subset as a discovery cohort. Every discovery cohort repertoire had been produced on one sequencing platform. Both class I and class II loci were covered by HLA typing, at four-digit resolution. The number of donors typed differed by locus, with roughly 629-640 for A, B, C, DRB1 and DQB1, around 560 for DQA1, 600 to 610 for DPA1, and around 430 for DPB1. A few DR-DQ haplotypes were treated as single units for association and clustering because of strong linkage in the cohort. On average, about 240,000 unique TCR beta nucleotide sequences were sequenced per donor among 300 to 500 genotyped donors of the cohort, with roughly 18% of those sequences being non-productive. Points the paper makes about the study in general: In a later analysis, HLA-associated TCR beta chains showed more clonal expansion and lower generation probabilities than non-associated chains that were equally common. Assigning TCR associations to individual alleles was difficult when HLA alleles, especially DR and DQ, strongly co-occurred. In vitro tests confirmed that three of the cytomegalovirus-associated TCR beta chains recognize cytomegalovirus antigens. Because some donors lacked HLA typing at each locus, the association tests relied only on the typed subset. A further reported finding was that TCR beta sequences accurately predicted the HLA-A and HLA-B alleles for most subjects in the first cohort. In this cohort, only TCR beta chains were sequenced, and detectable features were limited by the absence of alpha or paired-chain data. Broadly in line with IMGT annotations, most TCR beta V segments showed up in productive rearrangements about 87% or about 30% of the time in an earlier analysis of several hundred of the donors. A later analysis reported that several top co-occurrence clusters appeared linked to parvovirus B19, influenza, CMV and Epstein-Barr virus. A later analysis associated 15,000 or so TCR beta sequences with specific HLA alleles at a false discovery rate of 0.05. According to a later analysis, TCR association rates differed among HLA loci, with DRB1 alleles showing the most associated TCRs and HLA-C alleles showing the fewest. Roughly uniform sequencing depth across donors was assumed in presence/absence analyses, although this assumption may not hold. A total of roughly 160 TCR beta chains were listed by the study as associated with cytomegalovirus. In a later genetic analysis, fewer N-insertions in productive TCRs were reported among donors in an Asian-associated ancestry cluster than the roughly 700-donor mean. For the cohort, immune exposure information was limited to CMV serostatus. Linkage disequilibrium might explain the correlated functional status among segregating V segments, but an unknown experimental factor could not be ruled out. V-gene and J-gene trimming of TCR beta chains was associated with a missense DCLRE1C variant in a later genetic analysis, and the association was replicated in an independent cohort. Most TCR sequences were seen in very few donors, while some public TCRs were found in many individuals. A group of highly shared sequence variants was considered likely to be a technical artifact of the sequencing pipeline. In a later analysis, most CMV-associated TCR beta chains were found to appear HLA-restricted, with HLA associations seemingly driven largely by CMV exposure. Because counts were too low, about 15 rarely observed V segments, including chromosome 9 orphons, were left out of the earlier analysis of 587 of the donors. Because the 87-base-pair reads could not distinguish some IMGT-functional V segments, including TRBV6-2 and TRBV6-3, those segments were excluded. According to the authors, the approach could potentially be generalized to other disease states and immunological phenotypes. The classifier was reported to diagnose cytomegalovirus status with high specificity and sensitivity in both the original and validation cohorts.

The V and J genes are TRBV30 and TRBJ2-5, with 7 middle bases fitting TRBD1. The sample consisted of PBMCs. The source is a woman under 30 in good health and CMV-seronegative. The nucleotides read TGTGCCTGGAGTTCACAGGGGCCGGAGGCCCAGTACTTC. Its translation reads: CAWSSQGPEAQYF.